This TCR beta chain was captured in a study of blood T cell repertoires in COVID-19. Study details: Nucleic acid was either cDNA or gDNA, and it came from T cells, B-cell-depleted T cells, or PBMCs.

Per the authors' pipeline: Estimation of nucleated cell counts was performed using reference gene primer amplification. Some clones are missing from TCRdb's copy, which holds only in-frame ones; the method was immunoSEQ multiplex PCR. Clone size and the V and J calls come from that table; the DNA yielded D and trimming. The table lists about 210,000 clones, around 84% of them singletons. The CDR3 is 13 amino acids. V was clipped by 9 bases and J by 1 base, with 9 bases between them. Those enrolled, adults aged roughly 18 to 89 years, came from around 24 US areas. Participants were placed into cohorts based on the clinical history they reported.

This chain uses TRBV12-3 or TRBV12-4 with TRBJ1-4; D might be TRBD1 (6 bases). Sequencing was done on a sample of PBMCs or T cells enriched from blood (not recorded which). The clonotype comes from a young man with acute COVID-19. CDR3 bases: TGTGCCAGTCAGGGGCAAACTAATGAAAAACTGTTTTTT. This encodes CASQGQTNEKLFF.